These T cell receptor beta chains were read from a single sample in a study of blood T cell repertoires in COVID-19. TCRdb keeps only in-frame clones here, not all; method: immunoSEQ multiplex PCR. The table lists roughly 340,000 clones, approximately 92% of them singletons. Sequencing was performed on PBMCs or T cells enriched from blood (not recorded which). The receptors stem from a man younger than 30 who had recovered from COVID-19. The CDR3 runs from the conserved cysteine through the conserved F or W.

>TRBJ2-5|TRBV2
CASTSRDRGQETQYF
>TRBJ1-5|TRBV9
CASSVGGDYSNQPQHF
>TRBJ1-4|TRBV28
CASSLGGTGDEKLFF
>TRBJ2-5|TRBV7-9
CASSSRRQVQETQYF
>TRBJ2-7|TRBV5-1
CASSPNEAGGGNEQYF
>TRBJ2-5|TRBV12-3/TRBV12-4
CASSSIQETQYF
>TRBJ1-2|TRBV29-1
CSVEGTAYGYTF
>TRBJ2-5|TRBV2
CASSEREGILGETQYF
>TRBJ1-2|TRBV7-8
CASSFGQGYGYTF
>TRBJ2-3|TRBV28
CASSPHNGGTDTQYF
>TRBJ2-3|TRBV9
CASSPRDSQIFTDTQYF
>TRBJ1-1|TRBV30
CAWSVQGANTEAFF
>TRBJ2-1|TRBV15
CATSGGLGASSYNEQFF
>TRBJ2-3|TRBV19
CASSSGTSMDTQYF
>TRBJ2-7|TRBV28
CASSFSPVMRGAYEQYF
>TRBJ2-5|TRBV5-1
CASTLTGRSGETQYF
>TRBJ2-2|TRBV5-1
CASTDTGELFF
>TRBJ1-1|TRBV28
CASSLFGGTEAFF
>TRBJ1-3|TRBV19
CASSLTPGTSGNTIYF
>TRBJ2-6|TRBV18
CASQAPGANVLTF
>TRBJ1-1|TRBV2
CASSETGDRDTEAFF
>TRBJ1-3|TRBV5-6
CASSRHTGNSGNTIYF
>TRBJ1-2|TRBV19
CASSKGTAYGYTF